These 25 T cell receptor beta chains share one sample of origin, sequenced in a study of T cells of healthy individuals. MiXCR, applied by TCRdb to the 5' RACE reads, yields one record per CDR3 protein. The sample shows roughly 87,000 distinct CDR3 sequences, under 20% of them seen only once. The receptors originated from a human donor in good health.

The chain employs TRBV20-1 and TRBJ1-6, with D possibly matching TRBD1 (5 bases). The CDR3 length is 15 residues. Between the trimmed V and J ends, which lost 4 bases and 10 bases, there was a span of 20 bases. The germline CDR1 and CDR2 sequences are DFQATT and SNEGSKA (reference sequence). CDR3 in DNA: TGCAGTGCTAAACCCCCGACAGTCGCGAGCTCACCCCTCCACTTT. As protein: CSAKPPTVASSPLHF.

The chain is built from TRBV29-1 and TRBJ1-5; the D is unclear. V lost 6 bases and J 2 bases, leaving 8 bases between the germline ends. CDR3 length: 12 amino acids. Germline V gene lookup returns CDR1 SQVTM and CDR2 ANQGSEA. The CDR3 DNA follows: TGCAGCGTCTCCAATCGCAATCAGCCCCAGCATTTT. It yields the protein CSVSNRNQPQHF.

The sample holds many counts of this clonotype. The chain employs TRBV2 and TRBJ2-1, with a tentative D call TRBD1 (6 bases). CDR1 SNHLY and CDR2 FYNNEI come from the germline V gene. CDR3 length: 14 amino acids. V was pared by 9 bases and J by 9 bases, with 21 bases between. The CDR3 sequence is CASFGQFVPGEQFF. Here the CDR3 DNA reads TGTGCCAGTTTTGGACAGTTCGTCCCTGGTGAGCAGTTCTTC.

J is TRBJ2-3 and V is TRBV14; 14 positions match TRBD2. This CDR3 has 17 residues. V dropped 4 bases and J dropped 2; count of bases not matched to a gene: 5. Per germline, CDR1 SGHDN and CDR2 FVKESK. CDR3 protein: CASSPWTSGGPTDTQYF. CDR3 sequence (DNA): TGTGCCAGCAGCCCTTGGACTAGCGGGGGGCCCACAGATACGCAGTATTTT. Full variable domain (outside the CDR3, taken from reference TRBV14 and TRBJ2-3): EAGVTQFPSHSVIEKGQTVTLRCDPISGHDNLYWYRRVMGKEIKFLLHFVKESKQDESGMPNNRFLAERTGGTYSTLKVQPAELEDSGVYFCASSPWTSGGPTDTQYFGPGTRLTVL.

The chain combines TRBV27 with TRBJ1-4; D not certain. Germline V gives CDR1 MNHEY, CDR2 SMNVEV (reference sequence). Deletions cut 7 bases from V and 14 bases from J, with 17 bases between. The CDR3 contains 12 residues. In DNA form, the CDR3 reads TGTGCCAGCACCAGAAGGTGCGAGTTGCTGTTTTTT. As protein: CASTRRCELLFF. The full variable domain, completed using reference TRBV27 and TRBJ1-4, is EAQVTQNPRYLITVTGKKLTVTCSQNMNHEYMSWYRQDPGLGLRQIYYSMNVEVTDKGDVPEGYKVSRKEKRNFPLILESPSPNQTSLYFCASTRRCELLFFGSGTQLSVL.

CDR3 nucleotide sequence: TGTGCCAGCAGTTTTCAAACCGGGACAGCGAAGCCTGAAGCTTTCTTT. Translation gives CASSFQTGTAKPEAFF. This chain joins TRBV27 and TRBJ1-1; 7 bases line up with TRBD1. Germline V gene sequence: CDR1 MNHEY, CDR2 SMNVEV (reference sequence). The V and J ends lost 3 bases and 6 bases, in that order; junction bases with no gene match: 13. The CDR3 has 16 residues.

V and J are TRBV2 and TRBJ2-7, with TRBD1 matching 9 bases. This CDR3 has 14 residues. V gave up 6 bases and J gave up 2 bases; unmatched junction bases: 5. Germline V gene lookup returns CDR1 SNHLY and CDR2 FYNNEI. The CDR3 loop is CASSQDRGTYEQYF. The CDR3 coding sequence is TGTGCCAGCAGCCAGGACAGGGGTACCTACGAGCAGTACTTC.

This chain joins TRBV3-1 and TRBJ2-1; TRBD2 aligns across 7 bases. Germline V lookup: CDR1 LGHDT, CDR2 YNNKEL (reference sequence). This CDR3 comprises 14 residues. V dropped 8 bases and J dropped 7; count of bases not matched to a gene: 11. The DNA of the CDR3 is TGTGCCAGCGCTGTAGCGGGCGATTGGAATGAGCAGTTCTTC. Translating it yields CASAVAGDWNEQFF.

This clonotype was observed many times. The chain uses TRBV5-1 and TRBJ2-3, with 9 bases that match TRBD2. This CDR3 is built from 16 residues. V lost 3 bases to trimming and J lost 4 bases; unmatched junction nucleotides: 9. The germline gives CDR1 SGHRS, CDR2 YFSETQ. CDR3 region: CASSSYSGGGADTQYF. CDR3 coding DNA: TGCGCCAGCAGCTCATATAGCGGGGGCGGGGCAGATACGCAGTATTTT.

This clonotype has only a few counts. V usage is TRBV5-5 and J usage is TRBJ2-1; 13 bases are a match to TRBD2. Losses at the gene ends were 2 bases for V and 15 bases for J; bases not matched to a gene: 8. The CDR3 sequence is 14 residues long. Germline V lookup: CDR1 SGHKS, CDR2 YYEKEE (reference sequence). The CDR3 is CASSLLAGGPRAFF. CDR3 DNA sequence: TGTGCCAGCAGCTTACTAGCGGGGGGGCCTCGGGCGTTCTTC.

This clonotype was seen many times. The rearrangement uses TRBV7-2 and TRBJ1-5; D might be TRBD1 (6 bases). V was pared by 3 bases and J by 7 bases, with 13 bases between. The germline V gene encodes CDR1 SGHTA and CDR2 FQGNSA. This CDR3 is 14 amino acids long. For the CDR3, the DNA is TGTGCCAGCAGCTTGATACAGGGAGGGCAGCCCCAGCATTTT. Amino acid sequence: CASSLIQGGQPQHF.

Many counts were recorded for this clonotype. J is TRBJ1-6 and V is TRBV2; TRBD1 is a possible D gene (5 bases). Trimming left V 2 bases short and J 9 bases short, with 17 bases between. This CDR3 is 16 amino acids long. CDR1 is SNHLY, CDR2 FYNNEI, per germline. CDR3 sequence (DNA): TGTGCCAGCAGTGAAAAGGGGACTTCGGGGTTTTCACCCCTCCACTTT. Residues: CASSEKGTSGFSPLHF.

This clonotype was seen repeatedly, ten times or more. The CDR3 spells CASSFRGNSPLHF. The CDR3 DNA reads TGTGCCAGCAGTTTCAGGGGAAATTCACCCCTCCACTTT. V and J are TRBV27 and TRBJ1-6, with TRBD1 as a possible D gene (6 bases). Deletions cut 3 bases from V and 7 bases from J, with 7 bases between. CDR3 length: 13 amino acids. Germline V lookup: CDR1 MNHEY, CDR2 SMNVEV (reference sequence).

This clonotype turned up a few times. CDR3 in DNA: TGTGCCAGCAAGGGGACGAACACTGAAGCTTTCTTT. This translates into CASKGTNTEAFF. This chain links TRBV6-2 or TRBV6-3 with TRBJ1-1; D possibly corresponds to TRBD1 (5 bases). The germline V gene encodes CDR1 MNHEY and CDR2 SVGEGT. V was clipped by 7 bases and J by 1 base, with 7 bases between them. The CDR3 loop spans 12 amino acids.

This clonotype appeared many times. The J gene is TRBJ1-4, the V gene TRBV4-1; TRBD1 matches 10 bases. The CDR3 covers 17 residues. Per germline, CDR1 MGHRA and CDR2 YSYEKL. J lost 3 bases, V lost 3 bases, and 7 bases had no gene match. CDR3 in amino acids: CASSQEGQGIANEKLFF. For the CDR3, the DNA is TGCGCCAGCAGCCAGGAGGGACAGGGGATAGCTAATGAAAAACTGTTTTTT.

J is TRBJ2-1 and V is TRBV20-1; TRBD2 matches 12 bases. Germline V gene lookup returns CDR1 DFQATT and CDR2 SNEGSKA (reference sequence). The CDR3 runs 16 residues. The ends lost 3 bases at V and 2 bases at J; junction bases unmatched: 5. The CDR3: CSASPRLAGAYNEQFF. DNA for the CDR3: TGCAGTGCTAGTCCCAGACTAGCGGGAGCCTACAATGAGCAGTTCTTC.

Only one count was recorded for this clonotype. The V call is TRBV18, the J call TRBJ1-2; the D gene is possibly TRBD1 (6 bases). The V gene lost 3 bases and the J gene lost 4 bases, with 15 bases spanning the gap. Germline V lookup: CDR1 KGHSH, CDR2 LQKENI. The CDR3 sequence is 15 residues long. The CDR3 DNA is TGTGCCAGCTCACCGGAGGGGGGCATAATCTATGGCTACACCTTC. This translates into CASSPEGGIIYGYTF.

The sample holds many counts of this clonotype. The chain couples TRBV12-3 or TRBV12-4 to TRBJ1-2; a possible D gene is TRBD1 (5 bases). Trimming took off 1 base at V and 8 bases at J, with 11 bases between the two ends. The CDR3 length is 13 residues. CDR3 in amino acids: CASSLVGPQGYTF. DNA for the CDR3: TGTGCCAGCAGTTTAGTGGGACCTCAAGGCTACACCTTC.

Only one count was recorded for this clonotype. This sequence joins TRBV7-2 and TRBJ2-5; D unresolved. Germline CDR1 SGHTA, CDR2 FQGNSA. This CDR3 spans 12 amino acids. V dropped 5 bases and J dropped 7 bases, with 11 bases sitting between them. The CDR3, as DNA: TGTGCCAGCAGCCCCGCTCCGGGGACCCAGTACTTC. It specifies CASSPAPGTQYF.

This clonotype showed up just a few times. The rearrangement joins TRBV6-1 to TRBJ1-6; the D is unclear. Trimming took off 4 bases at V and 6 bases at J, with 16 bases between the two ends. Germline lookup yields CDR1 MNHNS and CDR2 SASEGT. The CDR3 is made up of 16 amino acids. As DNA, the CDR3 is TGTGCCAGCAGTGGTTATATTGGTGGGTTTAATTCACCCCTCCACTTT. Amino acids: CASSGYIGGFNSPLHF.

The table lists this clonotype with a few counts. The chain links TRBV6-2 or TRBV6-3 to TRBJ2-7, with TRBD1 as a possible D gene (5 bases). V lost 2 bases to trimming and J lost 2 bases, with 7 bases between them. Germline V gene data show CDR1 as MNHEY and CDR2 as SVGEGT. CDR3 length: 13 residues. The CDR3 reads CASSYVQAYEQYF. In DNA, the CDR3 is TGTGCCAGCAGTTACGTACAGGCCTACGAGCAGTACTTC.

This sequence joins TRBV14 and TRBJ2-5, with D perhaps given as TRBD1 or TRBD2 (5 bases each). The CDR3 extends over 18 amino acids. V was shortened by 0 bases and J by 11 bases, with 28 bases between the two germline ends. Germline loops: CDR1 SGHDN, CDR2 FVKESK. The CDR3 is CASSQDLPGPTSYNEQYF. Here the CDR3 DNA reads TGTGCCAGCAGCCAAGATCTACCGGGACCAACCTCCTACAATGAGCAGTACTTC.

This clonotype showed up just a few times. The V and J genes are TRBV7-2 and TRBJ1-1, with D perhaps matching TRBD1 (5 bases). V was cut by 2 bases and J by 10 bases, with 14 bases left in between. CDR3 length equals 13 residues. CDR1 is SGHTA, CDR2 FQGNSA, per germline. This CDR3 reads CASSLQGLEIAFF. In DNA, the CDR3 is TGTGCCAGCAGCTTACAGGGTCTGGAGATAGCTTTCTTT.

Turning to this clonotype: Compared with germline, one end of the junction differs, possibly owing to a read error. The gene calls are TRBV13 and TRBJ2-1, with D tentatively TRBD1 or TRBD2 (5 bases each). Germline values: CDR1 PRHDT, CDR2 FYEKMQ (reference sequence). This CDR3 contains 13 residues. CDR3 sequence reads: CASSEGSYNEQFF. In DNA form, the CDR3 reads TGCGCCAGCAGCGAGGGGTCCTACAATGAGCAGTTCTTC.

The chain is built from TRBV30 and TRBJ2-6, with TRBD2 as a possible D gene (6 bases). CDR1 and CDR2 from the germline V gene are GTSNPN and SVGIG (reference sequence). The V gene lost 3 bases and the J gene lost 2 bases, with 8 bases spanning the gap. The CDR3 has 14 residues. The CDR3 protein is CAWSWGAGANVLTF. CDR3 nucleotides: TGTGCCTGGAGCTGGGGGGCTGGGGCCAACGTCCTGACTTTC.